These 22 T cell receptor beta chains were all obtained from the same sample, sequenced in a study of blood T cell repertoires in COVID-19. TCRdb's table, derived via immunoSEQ multiplex PCR, lists solely in-frame clones and lacks some. The sample lists about 210,000 clones, roughly 88% occurring once. Source material: peripheral blood. Every receptor here comes from a man aged 35-49 years who had recovered from COVID-19.

This clone was counted between two and nine times. V usage is TRBV7-9 and J usage is TRBJ2-1; 7 nucleotides match TRBD2. V lost 4 bases, J lost 8 bases, and 5 bases stayed unmatched. The CDR3 is 13 amino acids. Per germline, CDR1 SEHNR and CDR2 FQNEAQ (reference sequence). CDR3 coding DNA: TGTGCCAGCAGCTCTGGGAGGGCTTATGAGCAGTTCTTC. Its protein is CASSSGRAYEQFF.

V gene TRBV6-5 combines with J gene TRBJ2-1; TRBD1 matches at 8 bases. This CDR3 is 16 amino acids long. J was trimmed by 7 bases and V by 2 bases; bases with no gene match: 10. Germline V gives CDR1 MNHEY, CDR2 SVGAGI. Here the CDR3 DNA reads TGTGCCAGCAGTTACGAACCGACAGGGGTAATGAATGAGCAGTTCTTC. This codes for CASSYEPTGVMNEQFF.

The chain links TRBV27 to TRBJ2-3; D gene ambiguous. Germline values: CDR1 MNHEY, CDR2 SMNVEV (reference sequence). V was pared by 6 bases and J by 2 bases, with 12 bases between. The CDR3 spans 14 residues. In DNA form, the CDR3 reads TGTGCCAGCAGATATCGACTGATCACAGATACGCAGTATTTT. Protein product: CASRYRLITDTQYF.

This clone has just a few counts. The chain is built from TRBV27 and TRBJ1-5; the D gene is possibly TRBD1 (6 bases). This CDR3 spans 13 amino acids. Germline V lookup: CDR1 MNHEY, CDR2 SMNVEV (reference sequence). The V end was cut by 6 bases, the J end by 9 bases, with 15 bases between. The CDR3 coding sequence is TGTGCCAGCAGCCAAGACAGGCGGCGGCCCCAGCATTTT. Residues: CASSQDRRRPQHF.

V usage is TRBV2 and J usage is TRBJ1-4, with 8 nucleotides matching TRBD1. This CDR3 is 15 amino acids long. Looked up from germline, CDR1 is SNHLY and CDR2 is FYNNEI. The trim removed 4 bases at V and 5 bases at J, leaving 6 bases unmatched. CDR3 sequence: CASSALTGGNEKLFF. CDR3 DNA sequence: TGTGCCAGCAGTGCGTTAACAGGGGGGAATGAAAAACTGTTTTTT.

Comments on this clone: At the DNA level, this CDR3 is encoded by other sequences in the same sample as well. V usage is TRBV7-8 and J usage is TRBJ2-7; possibly TRBD2 for D (6 bases). This CDR3 region has 13 residues. Trimming stripped 2 bases from V and 4 bases from J, with 9 bases between. CDR1 and CDR2 (germline): SGHVS, FQNEAQ. This chain's CDR3 is CASSLSGSYEQYF. CDR3 coding DNA: TGTGCCAGCAGCTTATCCGGGAGTTACGAGCAGTACTTC.

The V and J genes are TRBV10-1 and TRBJ1-2; perhaps TRBD1 as D (6 bases). The CDR3 runs to 17 residues. The V gene's germline CDR1 is WNHNN and CDR2 SYGVQD (reference sequence). Trimming took 0 bases from V and 3 from J, leaving 17 bases between them. CDR3 DNA: TGCGCCAGCAGTGAGTCGAATCGGAGGCAGGGGTACTATGGCTACACCTTC. Translating it yields CASSESNRRQGYYGYTF.

The chain has TRBV7-9 and TRBJ2-5; 8 bases are shared with TRBD1. CDR3 length: 15 residues. J gave up 7 bases and V 2 bases, and 9 bases lay outside the gene matches. CDR1 and CDR2 from the germline V gene are SEHNR and FQNEAQ (reference sequence). The CDR3 nucleotides are TGTGCCAGCAGCTTACACGGGACAGGACTTGGGACCCAGTACTTC. Its translation: CASSLHGTGLGTQYF.

The chain carries TRBV9 and TRBJ1-4; D gene unclear. CDR1 SGDLS and CDR2 YYNGEE come from the germline V gene. V was clipped by 4 bases and J by 6 bases, with 10 bases between them. CDR3 length: 13 residues. The CDR3 region has the DNA TGTGCCAGCAGCAGCGACGGGTATGAAAAACTGTTTTTT. Translation: CASSSDGYEKLFF.

The rearrangement joins TRBV7-9 to TRBJ2-3, with D perhaps TRBD2 (5 bases). Looked up from germline, CDR1 is SEHNR and CDR2 is FQNEAQ (reference sequence). CDR3 length equals 14 residues. Trimming took off 3 bases at V and 5 bases at J, with 12 bases between the two ends. CDR3 region: CASSFDGERDTQYF. CDR3 bases: TGTGCCAGCAGCTTTGATGGGGAGCGAGATACGCAGTATTTT.

DNA for the CDR3: TGTGCCAGTAGTATTGCCGTAGCGGGAGTCGATGAGCAGTTCTTC. Residues: CASSIAVAGVDEQFF. V is TRBV19 and J is TRBJ2-1, with 9 bases lining up with TRBD2. In germline, CDR1 is LNHDA, CDR2 SQIVND (reference sequence). The CDR3 has 15 amino acids. V was clipped by 3 bases and J by 8 bases; unmatched bases: 8.

This rearrangement joins TRBV12-5 to TRBJ1-6, with a possible D match to TRBD1 (5 bases). Germline-derived CDR1 and CDR2 are LGHNT and FRNRAP. CDR3 length: 14 amino acids. V lost 1 base and J 8 bases, leaving 9 bases between the germline ends. The CDR3 spells CASGLASTDSPLHF. Written as DNA, the CDR3 is TGTGCTAGTGGTTTGGCCTCGACAGATTCACCCCTCCACTTT.

The CDR3 region is CASSPEIGIQYF. In DNA form, the CDR3 reads TGTGCCAGCAGCCCCGAGATCGGGATCCAGTACTTC. The chain couples TRBV6-5 to TRBJ2-7, with D perhaps TRBD2 (5 bases). Germline V CDR1 and CDR2: MNHEY, SVGAGI. This CDR3 is built from 12 residues. The V gene lost 6 bases and the J gene lost 10 bases, with 16 bases spanning the gap.

The table lists this clone with many counts. V and J are TRBV9 and TRBJ2-3; no clear D. CDR1 is SGDLS and CDR2 is YYNGEE in the germline V gene. Trimming took 0 bases from V and 1 from J, leaving 9 bases between them. The CDR3 is made up of 15 amino acids. The CDR3 loop is CASSVAQTRTDTQYF. CDR3 nucleotides: TGTGCCAGCAGCGTAGCCCAGACTCGCACAGATACGCAGTATTTT.

The chain employs TRBV7-9 and TRBJ2-1; 12 bases agree with TRBD2. The CDR3 runs 17 residues. The germline gives CDR1 SEHNR, CDR2 FQNEAQ (reference sequence). V lost 5 bases to trimming and J lost 8 bases; unmatched junction nucleotides: 13. CDR3 loop: CASSRKKTSGSKDEQFF. The CDR3 DNA follows: TGTGCCAGCAGCCGAAAGAAGACTAGCGGGAGCAAAGATGAGCAGTTCTTC.

The chain links TRBV6-5 to TRBJ2-5, with 8 positions matching TRBD1. The CDR3 runs 15 residues. The junction had 12 bases not matched to a gene; V was cut back by 7 bases and J by 5 bases. Germline V gene sequence: CDR1 MNHEY, CDR2 SVGAGI. The CDR3 protein is CASTAGTGKWETQYF. The CDR3 DNA reads TGTGCCAGCACCGCCGGGACAGGCAAATGGGAGACCCAGTACTTC.

J is TRBJ2-7 and V is TRBV6-6; TRBD1 matches at 9 bases. The CDR3 covers 15 residues. V dropped 0 bases and J dropped 1; count of bases not matched to a gene: 1. Germline values: CDR1 MNHNY, CDR2 SVGAGI (reference sequence). CDR3: CASSYSDRGSYEQYF. The CDR3 DNA is TGTGCCAGCAGTTACTCGGACAGGGGATCCTACGAGCAGTACTTC.

The chain carries TRBV7-9 and TRBJ1-4; TRBD1 might be the D (5 bases). The germline gives CDR1 SEHNR, CDR2 FQNEAQ (reference sequence). The CDR3 spans 14 residues. Trimming left V 3 bases short and J 7 bases short, with 12 bases between. The CDR3 protein is CASSFGGDFEKLFF. CDR3 nucleotide sequence: TGTGCCAGCAGCTTCGGGGGAGATTTTGAAAAACTGTTTTTT.

This clone was picked up one time. The V gene is TRBV9, the J gene TRBJ1-1, with D possibly being TRBD1 (5 bases). V lost 0 bases to trimming and J lost 2 bases, with 11 bases between them. Germline values: CDR1 SGDLS, CDR2 YYNGEE. The CDR3 totals 15 residues. The CDR3 protein is CASSVAAGPNTEAFF. As DNA, the CDR3 is TGTGCCAGCAGCGTAGCTGCAGGGCCTAACACTGAAGCTTTCTTT.

CDR3 sequence (DNA): TGTGCCAGCAGTTATAGAGGCTTAGCTGGAAACACCATATATTTT. It specifies CASSYRGLAGNTIYF. The gene calls are TRBV7-8 and TRBJ1-3; unclear D gene. Germline-derived CDR1 and CDR2 are SGHVS and FQNEAQ. Trimming took off 6 bases at V and 2 bases at J, with 14 bases between the two ends. This CDR3 has 15 residues.

The genes are TRBV12-3 or TRBV12-4 and TRBJ1-2; 8 bases agree with TRBD1. V was pared by 10 bases and J by 1 base, with 5 bases of the junction left unmatched. The CDR3 loop spans 13 amino acids. This CDR3 reads CAIGQGFNYGYTF. In nucleotides, the CDR3 is TGTGCCATCGGACAGGGCTTTAACTATGGCTACACCTTC.

The chain couples TRBV19 to TRBJ2-1; 12 nucleotides match TRBD2. With V trimmed by 6 bases and J by 6 bases, 6 bases remained unmatched. There are 15 residues in the CDR3. CDR1 and CDR2 from the germline V gene are LNHDA and SQIVND (reference sequence). CDR3 residues: CASSTGLAGSNEQFF. DNA for the CDR3: TGTGCCAGTAGCACCGGACTAGCGGGATCCAATGAGCAGTTCTTC.